This T cell receptor beta chain was documented in a study of technical replicates of blood from a few donors. V was cut by 5 bases and J by 2 bases, with 10 bases left in between. Per germline, CDR1 MNHNS and CDR2 SASEGT. The CDR3 loop spans 14 amino acids. The table came from immunoSEQ multiplex PCR; TCRdb's copy has only in-frame clones and leaves some out. The sample lists around 93,000 clones; 85% to 95% were seen once. Material: T cells isolated from PBMCs. The sequence came from a human donor in good health. The rearrangement uses TRBV6-1 and TRBJ1-5; D may be TRBD1 (6 bases). The DNA of the CDR3 is TGTGCCAGCAGTTCACGGACAGGCAATCAGCCCCAGCATTTT. It yields the protein CASSSRTGNQPQHF.